A selection of T cell receptor beta chains follows, all from one sample in a study of blood T cell repertoires in COVID-19. Assay used: immunoSEQ multiplex PCR; TCRdb lists only in-frame clones, some missing. The sample lists 200,000 to 250,000 clones, about 88% occurring once. The sample was peripheral blood. The receptors derive from a middle-aged woman with acute or convalescent COVID-19. CDR3s include the opening cysteine and the closing phenylalanine or tryptophan. A D gene is named only where the DNA matches it firmly. Some rows mark clone size as missing; the rest say once, few, many or name a class of expanded clone.

TRBJ1-1	TRBV5-6	TRBD1	NA	TGTGCCAGCAGCTTGGACCGCCTCAGGGGGAAGGTCACTGAAGCTTTCTTT	CASSLDRLRGKVTEAFF
TRBJ2-1	TRBV30	NA	NA	TGTGCCTGGAGTTTCTCCCGTAGCTCTACCTACAATGAGCAGTTCTTC	CAWSFSRSSTYNEQFF
TRBJ1-5	TRBV18	NA	few	TGTGCCAGCTCACCAAAACCGGGGAACAATCAGCCCCAGCATTTT	CASSPKPGNNQPQHF
TRBJ1-6	TRBV19	TRBD1	NA	TGTGCCAGTAGAAATTTACTGGGGACAGGGATTAATTCACCCCTCCACTTT	CASRNLLGTGINSPLHF
TRBJ2-3	TRBV11-2	NA	NA	TGTGCCAGCAGCTTCCTCGGCGGGGGCCCCGGGGATACGCAGTATTTT	CASSFLGGGPGDTQYF
TRBJ1-5	TRBV30	NA	once	TGTGCCTGGAGTGTACAGTGGATACTTAACCAGCCCCAGCATTTT	CAWSVQWILNQPQHF
TRBJ2-1	TRBV5-6	TRBD2	NA	TGTGCCAGCAGCTCCCCAGTTAGCGGGGGTAATGAGCAGTTCTTC	CASSSPVSGGNEQFF
TRBJ1-4	TRBV18	NA	NA	TGTGCCAGCTCACCAATGAACGGTAATGAAAAACTGTTTTTT	CASSPMNGNEKLFF
TRBJ1-5	TRBV27	TRBD1	NA	TGTGCCAGCAGTGAATACCGGGACAGGGGTCAGCCCCAGCATTTT	CASSEYRDRGQPQHF
TRBJ1-6	TRBV7-3	NA	NA	TGTGCCAGCAGCTTAACTATTAATTCACCCCTCCACTTT	CASSLTINSPLHF
TRBJ1-1	TRBV6-5	TRBD1	NA	TGTGCCAGCAGTCCATACAGGGGGTTCACTGAAGCTTTCTTT	CASSPYRGFTEAFF
TRBJ1-1	TRBV6-5	TRBD1	NA	TGTGCCAGCAGTTACGACAGGGCCACTGAAGCTTTCTTT	CASSYDRATEAFF
TRBJ1-2	TRBV10-3	NA	NA	TGTGCCATCTTGATCGAGGACAGCGTCGTAGGGGATGGCTACACCTTC	CAILIEDSVVGDGYTF
TRBJ1-1	TRBV9	TRBD1	NA	TGTGCCAGCAGTCCCCAGGGGGCTGAAGCTTTCTTT	CASSPQGAEAFF
TRBJ1-1	TRBV5-1	NA	NA	TGCGCCAGCAGCCCCCTGGCGGGGGGGAACACTGAAGCTTTCTTT	CASSPLAGGNTEAFF
TRBJ1-1	TRBV11-2	TRBD1	NA	TGTGCCAGCAGCGGGATCAGGGGGCCGGGCACTGAAGCTTTCTTT	CASSGIRGPGTEAFF
TRBJ1-2	TRBV9	NA	NA	TGTGCCAGCAGCGTAGCTACCACGGGGGAATATGGCTACACCTTC	CASSVATTGEYGYTF
TRBJ2-4	TRBV5-8	TRBD1	NA	TGTGCCAGCAGCTTATTGGACAGGGGGCATGAAGCCAAAAACATTCAGTACTTC	CASSLLDRGHEAKNIQYF
TRBJ2-5	TRBV10-3	TRBD2	NA	TGTGCCATCAGTGAGACTAGCGGGGGGGCCCGGGAGACCCAGTACTTC	CAISETSGGARETQYF
TRBJ1-5	TRBV18	NA	NA	TGTGCCAGCTCACTTGCCGCCGAGGTTACCAATCAGCCCCAGCATTTT	CASSLAAEVTNQPQHF
TRBJ1-2	TRBV4-1	NA	NA	TGCGCCAGCAGCCAAGATGTGGGGGCCACATATGGCTACACCTTC	CASSQDVGATYGYTF
TRBJ2-1	TRBV4-2	NA	NA	TGTGCCAGCAGCCTTCGACGGACAGCAAATGAGCAGTTCTTC	CASSLRRTANEQFF
TRBJ2-6	TRBV12-3/TRBV12-4	NA	NA	TGTGCCAGCTCACACGCTGGGGCCAACGTCCTGACTTTC	CASSHAGANVLTF
TRBJ1-5	TRBV6-2/TRBV6-3	TRBD1	NA	TGTGCCAGCAGCACCCTCGGGACAGGGGCAGATCAGCCCCAGCATTTT	CASSTLGTGADQPQHF
TRBJ1-3	TRBV4-1	NA	NA	TGCGCCAGCAGCCCCGGTAGGCAGGCCTCTGGAAACACCATATATTTT	CASSPGRQASGNTIYF
TRBJ1-1	TRBV10-3	NA	NA	TGTGCCTCCACGAACAGGGAAAGTGGGCAAACTGAAGCTTTCTTT	CASTNRESGQTEAFF
TRBJ2-3	TRBV5-1	TRBD1	NA	TGCGCCAGCAGCTTAGGGGGCAAATGGGCAGATACGCAGTATTTT	CASSLGGKWADTQYF
TRBJ1-1	TRBV28	NA	NA	TGTGCCAGCAGTCTACTTGACACAAGGAACACTGAAGCTTTCTTT	CASSLLDTRNTEAFF
TRBJ2-1	TRBV9	TRBD1	NA	TGTGCCAGCAGATTAGGACAGGGGGGTTACAATGAGCAGTTCTTC	CASRLGQGGYNEQFF
TRBJ2-2	TRBV5-5	NA	NA	TGTGCCAGCAGCTCAGGCCCCACCGGGGAGCTGTTTTTT	CASSSGPTGELFF
TRBJ2-1	TRBV5-5	TRBD2	NA	TGTGCCAGCAGCGGGACTAGCGGGGAGAGCTCCTACAATGAGCAGTTCTTC	CASSGTSGESSYNEQFF
TRBJ1-5	TRBV6-5	TRBD1	NA	TGTGCCAGCGTAACAGGGGGGAGTCAGCCCCAGCATTTT	CASVTGGSQPQHF
TRBJ1-2	TRBV6-5	TRBD1	NA	TGTGCCAGCGCGGCAGGGGGCTACTATGGCTACACCTTC	CASAAGGYYGYTF
TRBJ2-1	TRBV11-3	NA	NA	TGTGCCAGCAGCGCGAAACAGGGCTCTGAGCAGTTCTTC	CASSAKQGSEQFF
TRBJ2-1	TRBV3-1/TRBV3-2	NA	NA	TGTGCCAGCAGCCTCTTCTCCTACAATGAGCAGTTCTTC	CASSLFSYNEQFF
TRBJ1-5	TRBV5-1	NA	NA	TGCGCCAGCAGCCCCGGGGAGGAGAGCAATCAGCCCCAGCATTTT	CASSPGEESNQPQHF
TRBJ2-1	TRBV7-2	TRBD2	NA	TGTGCCAGCAGCTTATCGGGAGGAGGGGTTGGCGATGAGCAGTTCTTC	CASSLSGGGVGDEQFF
TRBJ1-3	TRBV30	NA	NA	TGTGCCTGGACCCTAAGGGAGCAGCTAAGCTCTGGAAACACCATATATTTT	CAWTLREQLSSGNTIYF
TRBJ2-2	TRBV10-1	NA	NA	TGCGCCAGCAGTGATTATAGAAGCACCGGGGAGCTGTTTTTT	CASSDYRSTGELFF
TRBJ1-4	TRBV7-2	TRBD1	NA	TGTGCCAGCAGTTGGACAGGGGGCTTGGAAGAGGAGGATGAAAAACTGTTTTTT	CASSWTGGLEEEDEKLFF
TRBJ1-2	TRBV5-1	NA	NA	TGCGCCAGCAGCTTGGCCGGGGGGACATACTATGGCTACACCTTC	CASSLAGGTYYGYTF
TRBJ2-3	TRBV6-6	NA	NA	TGTGCCAGCAGTTACTCCCGCGGGGGCAGCACAGATACGCAGTATTTT	CASSYSRGGSTDTQYF
TRBJ1-1	TRBV5-4	NA	NA	TGTGCCAGCAGCAAGCCCCCAGGGGAGAAGAACACTGAAGCTTTCTTT	CASSKPPGEKNTEAFF
TRBJ1-4	TRBV9	NA	NA	TGTGCCAGCAGCCCCAGGACAGATGAAAAACTGTTTTTT	CASSPRTDEKLFF
TRBJ1-1	TRBV19	NA	NA	TGTGCCAGTAGTTCGATGGACATGGGGGGAGCTTTCTTT	CASSSMDMGGAFF
TRBJ1-4	TRBV19	NA	NA	TGTGCCAGTAGTGACACCGCAACTAATGAAAAACTGTTTTTT	CASSDTATNEKLFF
TRBJ1-2	TRBV19	TRBD1	NA	TGTGCCAGTAGCACCGGGACAGTTTATGGCTACACCTTC	CASSTGTVYGYTF
TRBJ2-3	TRBV12-3/TRBV12-4	NA	NA	TGTGCCAGCAGTCCGGACAATACGCAGTATTTT	CASSPDNTQYF
TRBJ1-3	TRBV19	NA	NA	TGTGCCAGCGAGGGAGGGGTTGGTGGAAACACCATATATTTT	CASEGGVGGNTIYF
TRBJ2-6	TRBV2	NA	NA	TGTGCCAGCAGGAGAGACGGACTTCTGAGCTCTGGGGCCAACGTCCTGACTTTC	CASRRDGLLSSGANVLTF
TRBJ2-1	TRBV28	TRBD2	NA	TGTGCCAGCAGTCCTGTAGCGGGGGACTACAATGAGCAGTTCTTC	CASSPVAGDYNEQFF